One sample yielded the 16 T cell receptor beta chains listed below, sequenced in a study of control samples from healthy donors and cancer patients. TCRdb keeps only in-frame clones here, not all; method: immunoSEQ multiplex PCR. The sample shows 150,000 to 160,000 clones, around 96% of them seen only once. Sequencing input: blood. The receptors were gathered from a man aged 35 to 55 in good health.

The sample holds one count of this clone. The rearrangement uses TRBV10-2 and TRBJ1-1; possible D gene TRBD1, 6 bases. There are 12 residues in the CDR3. The germline gives CDR1 WSHSY, CDR2 SAAADI. V was pared by 11 bases and J by 4 bases, with 14 bases between. The CDR3 loop reads CAAGAAGTEAFF. Written as DNA, the CDR3 is TGCGCCGCGGGGGCAGCGGGCACTGAAGCTTTCTTT.

The rearrangement links TRBV7-9 to TRBJ2-1; D is undetermined. CDR1 is SEHNR and CDR2 is FQNEAQ in the germline V gene (reference sequence). Trimming removed 5 bases from V and 9 bases from J, with 11 bases in between. CDR3 length: 12 residues. CDR3 in DNA: TGTGCCAGCAGCCCCCCCCTTGGTGAGCAGTTCTTC. Its translation: CASSPPLGEQFF.

The chain couples TRBV4-3 to TRBJ2-7, with a possible D match to TRBD1 (6 bases). V lost 0 bases to trimming and J lost 3 bases, with 9 bases between them. Germline CDR1 is LGHNA and CDR2 is YSLEER. The CDR3 totals 14 residues. CDR3 protein: CASSQDPQGYEQYF. The DNA of the CDR3 is TGCGCCAGCAGCCAAGATCCACAGGGCTACGAGCAGTACTTC.

This rearrangement joins TRBV5-4 to TRBJ2-6, with a possible D match to TRBD1 (5 bases). Trimming took 6 bases from V and 6 from J, leaving 16 bases between them. The CDR3 is made up of 15 amino acids. Germline V gene data show CDR1 as SGHNT and CDR2 as YYREEE (reference sequence). The CDR3 bases are TGTGCCAGCACCCTGGACACGACAAAGGCCAACGTCCTGACTTTC. It translates to CASTLDTTKANVLTF.

This clone was seen a handful of times. The gene calls are TRBV3-1 (or the pseudogene TRBV3-2) and TRBJ2-7; 8 bases align to TRBD1. Germline V gene data show CDR1 as LGHDT and CDR2 as YNNKEL (reference sequence). V trimming: 5 bases; J trimming: 2 bases; junction bases outside the gene matches: 2. CDR3 length equals 13 residues. In DNA form, the CDR3 reads TGTGCCAGCAGCGCACAGGGGGCCTACGAGCAGTACTTC. Residues: CASSAQGAYEQYF.

This clone was detected a few times. V usage is TRBV3-1 (or the pseudogene TRBV3-2) and J usage is TRBJ1-6; TRBD1 might be the D (5 bases). V was cut by 5 bases and J by 9 bases, with 17 bases left in between. The germline gives CDR1 LGHDT, CDR2 YNNKEL (reference sequence). This CDR3 has 15 residues. The CDR3 DNA reads TGTGCCAGCAGCGACGGGACCGCGGACGGTTCACCCCTCCACTTT. Translating it yields CASSDGTADGSPLHF.

The chain carries TRBV27 and TRBJ1-2; TRBD1 is a possible D gene (6 bases). The germline V and J ends were trimmed by 0 bases and 6 bases, with 14 bases remaining between them. Per the germline V gene, CDR1 is MNHEY and CDR2 is SMNVEV (reference sequence). There are 15 residues in the CDR3. The CDR3: CASSLSPQGIDGYTF. CDR3 nucleotides: TGTGCCAGCAGTTTATCTCCACAGGGTATAGATGGCTACACCTTC.

The chain is built from TRBV19 and TRBJ2-7; 16 bases match TRBD2. The CDR3 length is 19 residues. Germline V gene data show CDR1 as LNHDA and CDR2 as SQIVND (reference sequence). The V gene end was trimmed by 5 bases and the J gene end by 5 bases; junction bases not matched to a gene: 15. CDR3 sequence: CASSDQGLAGGPVIDEQYF. The CDR3 DNA reads TGTGCCAGTAGTGACCAGGGACTAGCGGGGGGGCCGGTTATCGACGAGCAGTACTTC.

V is TRBV27 and J is TRBJ1-5, with TRBD1 matching over 7 bases. After removal of 6 bases from V and 1 base from J, the junction contained 6 bases not matched to a gene. Per germline, CDR1 MNHEY and CDR2 SMNVEV (reference sequence). The CDR3 runs 15 residues. This CDR3 is CASRGTDVSNQPQHF. The CDR3 DNA sequence: TGTGCCAGCAGGGGGACAGATGTGAGCAATCAGCCCCAGCATTTT.

The table lists this clone with a count of one. This chain uses TRBV6-6 with TRBJ2-5; D perhaps matches TRBD1 (6 bases). V lost 6 bases and J lost 3, with 14 bases in between. The CDR3 consists of 14 residues. The germline V gene encodes CDR1 MNHNY and CDR2 SVGAGI (reference sequence). DNA of the CDR3: TGTGCCAGCAGAGAGGTCAGGGGCGAAGAGACCCAGTACTTC. It yields the protein CASREVRGEETQYF.

The V gene is TRBV3-1 (or the pseudogene TRBV3-2), the J gene TRBJ1-2, with D possibly TRBD1 on 6 matching bases. The germline V gene encodes CDR1 LGHDT and CDR2 YNNKEL (reference sequence). The CDR3 contains 14 residues. Trimming cost V 4 bases and J 3 bases, with 12 bases left between them. CDR3: CASSLGGGDYGYTF. The CDR3 nucleotides read TGTGCCAGCAGCCTCGGCGGGGGCGACTATGGCTACACCTTC.

This clone has just one count. The V and J genes are TRBV19 and TRBJ1-5; D not resolved. V lost 6 bases, J lost 5 bases, and 11 bases lay in between. There are 13 residues in the CDR3. CDR1 and CDR2 from the germline V gene are LNHDA and SQIVND (reference sequence). The CDR3 bases are TGTGCCAGTAGCAGCCGGGTCTATCAGCCCCAGCATTTT. Translation gives CASSSRVYQPQHF.

The chain's CDR3 is CASSSKGRTEAFF. The CDR3 DNA sequence: TGTGCCAGCAGCTCGAAGGGTCGCACTGAAGCTTTCTTT. The chain joins TRBV7-9 to TRBJ1-1; D is unresolved. Germline V gives CDR1 SEHNR, CDR2 FQNEAQ (reference sequence). The ends were cut back, 4 bases at V and 4 bases at J, with 10 bases in the middle. The CDR3 is made up of 13 amino acids. Full variable domain (rest looked up from reference TRBV7-9 and TRBJ1-1): DTGVSQNPRHKITKRGQNVTFRCDPISEHNRLYWYRQTLGQGPEFLTYFQNEAQLEKSRLLSDRFSAERPKGSFSTLEIQRTEQGDSAMYLCASSSKGRTEAFFGQGTRLTVV.

The rearrangement joins TRBV7-8 to TRBJ1-5; D possibly corresponds to TRBD1 (5 bases). The CDR3 consists of 14 residues. The V gene's germline CDR1 is SGHVS and CDR2 FQNEAQ. Trimming shortened V by 1 base and J by 5 bases, and 9 bases separated the two germline ends. CDR3 region: CASSLGRDHQPQHF. CDR3 nucleotide sequence: TGTGCCAGCAGCTTAGGCAGGGACCATCAGCCCCAGCATTTT. The entire variable domain, with the rest obtained from reference TRBV7-8 and TRBJ1-5, is as follows: GAGVSQSPRYKVAKRGQDVALRCDPISGHVSLFWYQQALGQGPEFLTYFQNEAQLDKSGLPSDRFFAERPEGSVSTLKIQRTQQEDSAVYLCASSLGRDHQPQHFGDGTRLSIL.

The chain carries TRBV21-1 and TRBJ1-4. TRBV21-1 is termed a pseudogene. The CDR3 sequence is 16 residues long. CDR3 DNA: TGTGCCAGCAGCATGGGCGGTAGCACAACTAATGAAAAACTGTTTTTT. The encoded protein is CASSMGGSTTNEKLFF.

This rearrangement joins TRBV30 to TRBJ1-1; 9 bases fit TRBD1. Germline assignment: CDR1 GTSNPN and CDR2 SVGIG (reference sequence). With 2 bases clipped from V and 4 bases from J, the junction kept 11 bases outside the gene matches. This CDR3 spans 16 amino acids. The CDR3 coding sequence is TGTGCCTGGAGTCCAGGGACAGGGAATATGGGCACTGAAGCTTTCTTT. This sequence encodes CAWSPGTGNMGTEAFF.